Reported below is one TCR beta chain. The antigen is unknown. This entry belongs to a study of a mutant IDH1 vaccine in newly diagnosed glioma. Study-wide background: The therapy given earlier, which was standard therapy, consisted of radiotherapy, temozolomide, or both, and most of the patients received both.

This CDR3 is 16 amino acids long. Germline V CDR1 and CDR2: MNHEY, SVGAGI. V was clipped by 3 bases and J by 6 bases, with 19 bases between them. Study conclusions and caveats: Any relationship between pseudoprogression and changes in top peripheral T cell clonotypes seemed absent.

Assay used: immunoSEQ multiplex PCR; TCRdb lists only in-frame clones, some missing. The sample shows 45,000 to 60,000 clones, roughly 91% of them seen only once. This sample's time point: week 11, during vaccination. It was 300 ug of mutant IDH1 20-mer peptide that made up each vaccine dose, given with topical imiquimod. The source of this sequence is a man in his fifties or sixties with glioma. The chain links TRBV6-5 to TRBJ2-3; weak D call: TRBD2 (5 bases). The sample here was PBMCs, taken from a glioma patient whose treatment included an IDH1 peptide vaccine. The CDR3 DNA reads as TGTGCCAGCAGTTATAGTTTAGCGCGAGTCGCCGATACGCAGTATTTT. Encoded protein: CASSYSLARVADTQYF.